Below, 5 T cell receptor beta chains from the same sample are listed, as sequenced in a study of somatic mutations in cytotoxic T cells in rheumatoid arthritis. The repertoire was sequenced with immunoSEQ multiplex PCR; TCRdb's copy has only in-frame clones and lacks some. The sample consists of tens of thousands of clones, around 80% of them appearing once. Sequencing was done on a sample of CD8+ T cells sorted from blood. Every receptor here comes from a man in his forties in good health.

The CDR3 bases are TGCGCCAGCAGCCTCACGGTTGGGAATGAGCAGTTCTTC. Translated: CASSLTVGNEQFF. V gene TRBV4-1 combines with J gene TRBJ2-1, with D unclear. The CDR3 has 13 amino acids. The V gene's germline CDR1 is MGHRA and CDR2 YSYEKL. V shed 4 bases and J shed 7 bases, with 11 bases lying between them.

The chain carries TRBV11-2 and TRBJ2-7, with 10 bases lining up with TRBD2. V shed 5 bases, J shed 5 bases, and the junction held 6 bases outside the gene matches. The CDR3 loop spans 14 amino acids. Germline CDR1 is SGHAT and CDR2 is FQNNGV. The CDR3, as DNA: TGTGCCAGCAGCCTTGCTAGCGGGAGCGACGAGCAGTACTTC. As protein: CASSLASGSDEQYF.

This clone was found a few times. The DNA of the CDR3 is TGTGCCAGCAGTTACTCGGGAAGGCAGGGTGAAGCTTTCTTT. The encoded protein is CASSYSGRQGEAFF. V is TRBV6-5 and J is TRBJ1-1; D possibly corresponds to TRBD1 (5 bases). The V end lost 0 bases, the J end lost 7 bases, and 12 bases lay between the germline ends. This CDR3 region has 14 residues. The germline V gene encodes CDR1 MNHEY and CDR2 SVGAGI.

The V and J genes are TRBV11-3 and TRBJ2-3, with 10 nucleotides matching TRBD1. V dropped 0 bases and J dropped 10; count of bases not matched to a gene: 4. CDR3 length equals 14 residues. Germline CDR1 is SGHNT and CDR2 is YENEEA. CDR3 sequence: CASSLDGQGDAQYF. The CDR3 DNA reads as TGTGCCAGCAGCTTAGACGGACAGGGGGATGCGCAGTATTTT.

V gene TRBV7-2 combines with J gene TRBJ2-1; TRBD2 agrees at 7 bases. The CDR3 totals 16 residues. J gave up 0 bases and V 1 base, and 3 bases lay outside the gene matches. The germline V gene has CDR1 SGHTA and CDR2 FQGNSA. The CDR3 coding sequence is TGTGCCAGCAGCTTAGATGGCGGGGGCTCCTACAATGAGCAGTTCTTC. It yields the protein CASSLDGGGSYNEQFF.